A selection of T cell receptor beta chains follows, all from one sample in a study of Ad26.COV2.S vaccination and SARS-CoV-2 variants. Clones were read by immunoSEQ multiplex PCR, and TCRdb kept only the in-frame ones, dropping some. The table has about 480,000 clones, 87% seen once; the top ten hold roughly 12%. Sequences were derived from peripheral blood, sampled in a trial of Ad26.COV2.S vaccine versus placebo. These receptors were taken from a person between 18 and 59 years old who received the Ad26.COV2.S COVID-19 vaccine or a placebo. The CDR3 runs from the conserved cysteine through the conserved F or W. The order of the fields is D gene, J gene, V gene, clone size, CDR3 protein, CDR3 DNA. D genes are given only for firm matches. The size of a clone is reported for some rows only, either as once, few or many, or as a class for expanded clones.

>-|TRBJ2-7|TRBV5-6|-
CASSPDSPAYEQYF
TGTGCCAGCAGCCCTGACTCCCCGGCCTACGAGCAGTACTTC
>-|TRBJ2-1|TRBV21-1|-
CASSKGQGGDNEQFF
TGTGCCAGCAGCAAAGGACAGGGGGGAGACAATGAGCAGTTCTTC
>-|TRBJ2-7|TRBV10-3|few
CAISEFNSGVASYEQYF
TGTGCCATCAGTGAGTTCAACTCAGGGGTGGCCTCCTACGAGCAGTACTTC
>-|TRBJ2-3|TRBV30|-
CAWSVNGGSRASTDTQYF
TGTGCCTGGAGTGTGAATGGTGGGAGCCGAGCTAGCACAGATACGCAGTATTTT
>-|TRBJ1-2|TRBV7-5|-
CASPRSQTILRRYTF
TGTGCCAGCCCACGGAGCCAGACTATACTTCGGCGGTACACCTTC
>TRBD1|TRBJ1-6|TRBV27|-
CASSFYGVQGQGTSPLHF
TGTGCCAGCAGCTTTTATGGCGTCCAGGGACAGGGTACTTCACCCCTCCACTTT
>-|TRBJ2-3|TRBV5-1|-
CASSLVQGRTDTQYF
TGCGCCAGCAGCTTAGTACAGGGTAGGACAGATACGCAGTATTTT
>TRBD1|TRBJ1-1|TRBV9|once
CASSARDWKQGLGF
TGTGCCAGCAGCGCACGAGACTGGAAACAGGGGCTCGGGTTT
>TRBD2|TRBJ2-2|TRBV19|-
CASSSGREGLSGELFF
TGTGCCAGTAGCTCCGGGCGGGAGGGCCTATCCGGGGAGCTGTTTTTT
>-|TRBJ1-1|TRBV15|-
CATSKLDITTEAFF
TGTGCCACCAGCAAGTTAGACATAACCACTGAAGCTTTCTTT
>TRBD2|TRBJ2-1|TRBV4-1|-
CASSQVGLAGRNEQFF
TGCGCCAGCAGCCAAGTAGGACTAGCGGGGAGAAATGAGCAGTTCTTC
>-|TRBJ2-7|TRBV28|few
CASSFSGLWDEQYF
TGTGCCAGCAGTTTCTCGGGCCTGTGGGACGAGCAGTACTTC
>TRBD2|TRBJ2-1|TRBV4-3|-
CASSRRASGSYNEQFF
TGCGCCAGCAGCAGGCGAGCTAGCGGGAGCTACAATGAGCAGTTCTTC
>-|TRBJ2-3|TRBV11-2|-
CASSFEGRTDTQYF
TGTGCCAGCAGCTTCGAGGGGAGAACAGATACGCAGTATTTT
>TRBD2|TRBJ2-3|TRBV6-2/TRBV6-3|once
CASSYGGRAGDTQYF
TGTGCCAGCAGTTACGGCGGGAGGGCGGGAGATACGCAGTATTTT
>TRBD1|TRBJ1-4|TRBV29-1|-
CSVTGQGGEKLFF
TGCAGCGTGACGGGACAGGGGGGTGAAAAACTGTTTTTT
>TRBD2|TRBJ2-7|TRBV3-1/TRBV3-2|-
CASSSSGRISYEQYF
TGTGCCAGCAGCTCTAGCGGGAGAATCTCCTACGAGCAGTACTTC
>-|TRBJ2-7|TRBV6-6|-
CASHGSYEQYF
TGTGCCAGCCATGGCTCCTACGAGCAGTACTTC
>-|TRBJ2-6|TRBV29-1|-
CSVEGRRDHNSGANVLTF
TGCAGCGTTGAAGGACGCAGAGATCATAACTCTGGGGCCAACGTCCTGACTTTC
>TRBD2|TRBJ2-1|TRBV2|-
CATPRREGSEQFF
TGTGCCACCCCCAGGCGGGAGGGGTCTGAGCAGTTCTTC
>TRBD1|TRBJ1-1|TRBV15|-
CATSREMDRGPAFAFF
TGTGCCACCAGCAGAGAAATGGACAGGGGGCCGGCGTTTGCTTTCTTT
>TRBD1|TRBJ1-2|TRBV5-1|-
CASSRNTGDVVETF
TGCGCCAGCAGCCGTAATACAGGGGATGTGGTGGAGACCTTC
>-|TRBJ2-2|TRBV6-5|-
CASSPGLLTGELFF
TGTGCCAGCAGTCCGGGACTCCTAACCGGGGAGCTGTTTTTT
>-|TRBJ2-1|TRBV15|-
CATSRDGGLAFF
TGTGCCACCAGCAGAGATGGGGGGCTAGCGTTCTTC
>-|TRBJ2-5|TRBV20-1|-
CSASKETQYF
TGCAGTGCTTCTAAAGAGACCCAGTACTTC
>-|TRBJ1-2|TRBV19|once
CASSLRLGYTF
TGTGCCAGTAGTCTCCGACTAGGCTACACCTTC
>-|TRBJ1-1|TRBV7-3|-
CASSLTAGENTEAFF
TGTGCCAGCAGCTTAACCGCAGGGGAGAACACTGAAGCTTTCTTT
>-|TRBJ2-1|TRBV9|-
CASSRAAAEQFF
TGTGCCAGCAGCCGAGCGGCGGCTGAGCAGTTCTTC
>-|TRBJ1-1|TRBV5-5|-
CASSLFPPRGDEAFF
TGTGCCAGCAGCTTGTTCCCTCCCCGAGGGGATGAAGCTTTCTTT
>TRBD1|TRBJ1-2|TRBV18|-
CASSRQGANGYTF
TGTGCCAGCTCACGACAGGGGGCAAATGGCTACACCTTC
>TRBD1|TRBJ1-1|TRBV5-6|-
CASSLPTTGVGGTEAFF
TGTGCCAGCAGCTTGCCAACGACAGGGGTGGGGGGCACTGAAGCTTTCTTT
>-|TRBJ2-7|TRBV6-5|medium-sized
CASTQCEQYF
TGTGCCAGCACTCAGTGCGAGCAGTACTTC
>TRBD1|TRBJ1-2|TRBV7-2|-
CASSFGTEWAGGYTF
TGTGCCAGCAGCTTCGGGACAGAATGGGCCGGTGGCTACACCTTC
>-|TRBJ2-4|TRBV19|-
CASMGMNIQYF
TGTGCCAGTATGGGGATGAACATTCAGTACTTC
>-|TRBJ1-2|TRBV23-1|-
CASSPSTRAVNYGYTF
TGCGCCAGCAGTCCGTCGACAAGGGCTGTGAACTATGGCTACACCTTC
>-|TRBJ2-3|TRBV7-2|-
CASSSPTDTQYF
TGTGCCAGCAGCTCACCAACCGATACGCAGTATTTT
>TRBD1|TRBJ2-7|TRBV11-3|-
CASSPGQGSEQYF
TGTGCCAGCAGCCCGGGACAGGGGAGCGAGCAGTACTTC